Below are 19 T cell receptor beta chains sequenced from a single sample in a study of cytomegalovirus exposure and HLA in healthy donors. PCR primers comprised 60 Vbeta and 13 Jbeta primers. Measured with immunoSEQ multiplex PCR; TCRdb has only the in-frame clones, and not every one. Of approximately 210,000 clones in the sample, 82% are singletons; the top ten hold roughly 5.5%. Sequenced: PBMCs. These receptors were taken from a man between 35 and 55 years old in good health and CMV-seropositive.

CDR3 residues: CASSYSGTAEEKLFF. CDR3 nucleotide sequence: TGTGCCAGCAGTTACTCCGGAACAGCAGAAGAAAAACTGTTTTTT. V and J are TRBV6-5 and TRBJ1-4; D not resolved. Between the trimmed V and J ends, which lost 0 bases and 8 bases, there was a span of 13 bases. The germline CDR1 and CDR2 sequences are MNHEY and SVGAGI. The CDR3 contains 15 residues.

The chain has TRBV9 and TRBJ2-6, with D possibly matching TRBD1 (6 bases). V lost 3 bases, J lost 0 bases, and 13 bases lay in between. The germline V gene has CDR1 SGDLS and CDR2 YYNGEE. The CDR3 loop spans 17 amino acids. CDR3 sequence reads: CASSESLDSSGANVLTF. The CDR3 DNA sequence: TGTGCCAGCAGCGAGAGCCTGGACAGCTCTGGGGCCAACGTCCTGACTTTC.

The chain is built from TRBV6-5 and TRBJ2-7; 7 nucleotides match TRBD1. The germline gives CDR1 MNHEY, CDR2 SVGAGI. The CDR3 runs to 16 residues. J gave up 0 bases and V 4 bases, and 9 bases lay outside the gene matches. The CDR3 DNA is TGTGCCAGCAGTTCCAAGTTGACAGGGTCCTCCTACGAGCAGTACTTC. Amino acids: CASSSKLTGSSYEQYF.

This chain links TRBV9 with TRBJ2-7, with 8 bases lining up with TRBD2. This CDR3 spans 15 amino acids. V dropped 0 bases and J dropped 2; count of bases not matched to a gene: 4. From germline, CDR1 is SGDLS and CDR2 YYNGEE. CDR3 amino acids: CASSVGAGEAYEQYF. The CDR3 bases are TGTGCCAGCAGCGTAGGAGCGGGAGAGGCCTACGAGCAGTACTTC.

The chain recombines TRBV2 with TRBJ2-5; TRBD2 matches at 12 bases. Germline assignment: CDR1 SNHLY and CDR2 FYNNEI. The CDR3 has 12 residues. V dropped 8 bases and J dropped 7; count of bases not matched to a gene: 2. The CDR3 region is CASRLAGVTQYF. CDR3 sequence (DNA): TGTGCCAGCCGACTAGCGGGGGTGACCCAGTACTTC.

The rearrangement links TRBV5-6 to TRBJ2-2, with 8 bases fitting TRBD1. The trim removed 2 bases at V and 7 bases at J, leaving 4 bases unmatched. The V gene's germline CDR1 is SGHDT and CDR2 YYEEEE. This CDR3 comprises 14 residues. CDR3 protein: CASSFRGRDGELFF. In DNA, the CDR3 is TGTGCCAGCAGCTTCAGGGGGCGCGACGGGGAGCTGTTTTTT.

The chain uses TRBV27 and TRBJ1-1; the D gene is possibly TRBD1 (5 bases). CDR1 is MNHEY, CDR2 SMNVEV, per germline (reference sequence). The V and J ends lost 6 bases and 3 bases respectively, with 17 bases between them. This CDR3 has 15 amino acids. CDR3 in DNA: TGTGCCAGCAGGAGCCCCCGTAAGGGGTACACTGAAGCTTTCTTT. Translation gives CASRSPRKGYTEAFF.

The chain links TRBV27 to TRBJ2-1, with TRBD1 identical over 10 bases. This CDR3 has 15 residues. V shed 5 bases, J shed 5 bases, and the junction held 6 bases outside the gene matches. The germline V gene encodes CDR1 MNHEY and CDR2 SMNVEV (reference sequence). The DNA for the CDR3 is TGTGCCAGCAGTGAGACAGGGGGCGACCACAATGAGCAGTTCTTC. Translated: CASSETGGDHNEQFF.

This chain uses TRBV29-1 with TRBJ1-1; 8 nucleotides match TRBD1. In germline, CDR1 is SQVTM, CDR2 ANQGSEA. V was pared by 7 bases and J by 2 bases, with 6 bases of the junction left unmatched. The CDR3 covers 13 residues. In DNA, the CDR3 is TGCAGCGAGAGACAGGGGATCAACACTGAAGCTTTCTTT. This sequence encodes CSERQGINTEAFF.

V usage is TRBV5-1 and J usage is TRBJ1-2; the D is unclear. V dropped 0 bases and J dropped 7 bases, with 7 bases sitting between them. The V gene's germline CDR1 is SGHRS and CDR2 YFSETQ. CDR3 length: 12 amino acids. The chain's CDR3 is CASSLGSVGYTF. CDR3 nucleotides: TGCGCCAGCAGCTTGGGATCAGTTGGCTACACCTTC.

The chain is built from TRBV4-1 and TRBJ2-5; D gene ambiguous. The V gene lost 2 bases and the J gene lost 3 bases, with 13 bases spanning the gap. CDR3 length: 15 residues. Germline CDR1 MGHRA, CDR2 YSYEKL. The CDR3 protein is CASSQRGTGEETQYF. The CDR3 bases are TGCGCCAGCAGCCAAAGAGGAACGGGTGAAGAGACCCAGTACTTC.

The V gene is TRBV28, the J gene TRBJ1-1; TRBD1 matches 7 bases. The CDR3 covers 15 residues. The J segment lost 4 bases and the V segment lost 2 bases, leaving 7 bases of the junction unmatched. Germline CDR1 reads MDHEN; CDR2 reads SYDVKM. DNA of the CDR3: TGTGCCAGCAGTTTAAACAGGGGCTTGATCACTGAAGCTTTCTTT. Protein product: CASSLNRGLITEAFF.

CDR3 nucleotides: TGTGCCAGCAGTGGGACTATCTCCTACGAGCAGTACTTC. It translates to CASSGTISYEQYF. The J gene is TRBJ2-7, the V gene TRBV6-1; a weak D match, TRBD2 (6 bases). The CDR3 is 13 amino acids. V lost 4 bases and J 0 bases, leaving 7 bases between the germline ends. CDR1 is MNHNS, CDR2 SASEGT, per germline.

This chain uses TRBV7-9 with TRBJ2-5; D may be TRBD1 (6 bases). The CDR3 extends over 15 amino acids. Germline V CDR1 and CDR2: SEHNR, FQNEAQ (reference sequence). Between the trimmed V and J ends, which lost 1 base and 1 base, there was a span of 10 bases. In DNA form, the CDR3 reads TGTGCCAGCAGCTTAGGGCGGACAGTCCAAGAGACCCAGTACTTC. Its translation is CASSLGRTVQETQYF.

The CDR3 DNA is TGTGCTAGTGGTCCCGGGACTAGCGGGAAGAAATCTCAAGAGACCCAGTACTTC. Translation: CASGPGTSGKKSQETQYF. The chain recombines TRBV12-5 with TRBJ2-5, with TRBD2 matching 13 bases. Germline assignment: CDR1 LGHNT and CDR2 FRNRAP. This CDR3 has 18 amino acids. The trim removed 5 bases at V and 2 bases at J, leaving 11 bases unmatched.

The CDR3 region has the DNA TGTGCCAGCAGTGAGGGACAGGGGAGCTATGGCTACACCTTC. Its translation: CASSEGQGSYGYTF. The chain combines TRBV6-4 with TRBJ1-2; the match to TRBD1 covers 10 bases. Looked up from germline, CDR1 is MRHNA and CDR2 is SNTAGT. This CDR3 spans 14 amino acids. J was trimmed by 4 bases and V by 3 bases; bases with no gene match: 2.

This clone is labeled as medium-sized. The chain combines TRBV5-3 with TRBJ1-2; 7 nucleotides align to TRBD1. TRBV5-3 is reported as an ORF; its role is uncertain. The CDR3 runs to 14 residues. With V trimmed by 1 base and J by 4 bases, 4 bases remained unmatched. The CDR3 here is CARSLRRQGYGYTF. CDR3 DNA: TGTGCCAGAAGCTTGCGGAGACAGGGCTATGGCTACACCTTC.

The chain uses TRBV19 and TRBJ2-1, with 11 bases lining up with TRBD2. The CDR3 consists of 13 residues. The V gene end was trimmed by 10 bases and the J gene end by 4 bases; junction bases not matched to a gene: 3. Germline values: CDR1 LNHDA, CDR2 SQIVND (reference sequence). This CDR3 reads CATGTSGYNEQFF. CDR3 bases: TGTGCCACCGGGACTAGCGGTTACAATGAGCAGTTCTTC.

The V gene is TRBV7-9, the J gene TRBJ2-5; the match to TRBD2 covers 13 bases. V gave up 5 bases and J gave up 5 bases; unmatched junction bases: 5. The CDR3 totals 15 residues. CDR1 is SEHNR and CDR2 is FQNEAQ in the germline V gene (reference sequence). DNA of the CDR3: TGTGCCAGCAGCCCCCCGGGACTAGCGGGGGAGACCCAGTACTTC. It specifies CASSPPGLAGETQYF.